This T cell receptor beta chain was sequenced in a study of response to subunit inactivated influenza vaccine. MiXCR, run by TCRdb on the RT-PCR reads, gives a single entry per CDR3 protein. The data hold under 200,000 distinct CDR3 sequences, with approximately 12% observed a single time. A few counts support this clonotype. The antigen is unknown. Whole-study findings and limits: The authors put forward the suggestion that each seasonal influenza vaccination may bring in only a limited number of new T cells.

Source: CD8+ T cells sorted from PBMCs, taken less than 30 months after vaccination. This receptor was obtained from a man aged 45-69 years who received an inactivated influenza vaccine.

CDR3 sequence: CASVTSGGPQETQYF. The CDR3 nucleotides read TGTGCCAGCGTGACTAGCGGGGGGCCCCAAGAGACCCAGTACTTC. The rearrangement joins TRBV5-5 to TRBJ2-5, with 13 bases identical to TRBD2. Germline lookup yields CDR1 SGHKS and CDR2 YYEKEE (reference sequence). This CDR3 is built from 15 residues. The V gene end was trimmed by 7 bases and the J gene end by 1 base; junction bases not matched to a gene: 4.